These T cell receptor beta chains were read from a single sample in a study of T cells after yellow fever vaccination. In TCRdb, the 5' RACE reads were re-called with MiXCR into one record per CDR3 protein. Of 450,000 to 550,000 distinct CDR3 sequences detected, about 19% appear once; the ten largest clones hold approximately 14%. Source: PBMCs, taken 15 days after the yellow fever booster vaccination. These receptor sequences come from a man aged 30 to 39 who received the YFV17D yellow fever vaccine. CDR3s leave out the opening cysteine and the closing phenylalanine or tryptophan. D genes are given only for firm matches.

D: TRBD1; V: TRBV5-6; J: TRBJ2-3; CDR3: ASSLQGQGAADTQY
D: -; V: TRBV6-5; J: TRBJ2-5; CDR3: ASSYSIQETQY
D: -; V: TRBV20-1; J: TRBJ2-5; CDR3: SASRGEETQY
D: -; V: TRBV29-1; J: TRBJ1-1; CDR3: SVELNAGAEAF
D: TRBD1; V: TRBV20-1; J: TRBJ2-5; CDR3: SAKGTGLIETQY
D: -; V: TRBV7-2; J: TRBJ2-1; CDR3: ASSTSHSSYNEQF
D: TRBD1; V: TRBV20-1; J: TRBJ2-2; CDR3: SAHTGTGTGELF
D: -; V: TRBV7-6; J: TRBJ2-1; CDR3: ASSLVVAEQF
D: -; V: TRBV6-5; J: TRBJ2-7; CDR3: ASSYGSFGLSGSYEQY
D: -; V: TRBV21-1; J: TRBJ2-3; CDR3: ASSLASNASTDTQY
D: -; V: TRBV7-2; J: TRBJ2-1; CDR3: ASSPGVDNEQF
D: TRBD2; V: TRBV15; J: TRBJ2-3; CDR3: ATSRDWGSGNTDTQY
D: TRBD1; V: TRBV12-3/TRBV12-4; J: TRBJ2-7; CDR3: ASSPGTGGYEQY
D: -; V: TRBV5-1; J: TRBJ2-7; CDR3: ASSGPDGQSYEQY
D: -; V: TRBV12-3/TRBV12-4; J: TRBJ1-4; CDR3: ASSFRGGGEKLF
D: -; V: TRBV7-2; J: TRBJ2-6; CDR3: ASSSRNAGANVLT
D: -; V: TRBV4-3; J: TRBJ2-5; CDR3: ASSQKKGETQY
D: TRBD1; V: TRBV29-1; J: TRBJ2-5; CDR3: SVGTGGVETQY
D: -; V: TRBV12-3/TRBV12-4; J: TRBJ2-1; CDR3: ASGALAQEQF
D: -; V: TRBV20-1; J: TRBJ1-1; CDR3: SARDVGTEAF
D: -; V: TRBV18; J: TRBJ1-2; CDR3: ASSPNARMTGDYGYT
D: TRBD2; V: TRBV5-4; J: TRBJ2-5; CDR3: ASSPRTSGIETQY
D: TRBD2; V: TRBV10-1; J: TRBJ2-7; CDR3: ASSDGPGGPYEQY
D: -; V: TRBV28; J: TRBJ1-5; CDR3: ASSSPSSASRHQPQH
D: -; V: TRBV7-6; J: TRBJ2-7; CDR3: ASRGGGDYEQY
D: TRBD2; V: TRBV20-1; J: TRBJ2-1; CDR3: SASLAGVKNEQF
D: -; V: TRBV5-1; J: TRBJ2-1; CDR3: ASSPAVGFHNEQF
D: TRBD2; V: TRBV6-5; J: TRBJ2-7; CDR3: ASSFTSGVSYEQY
D: -; V: TRBV6-1; J: TRBJ1-2; CDR3: ASSRDAVYGYT
D: TRBD2; V: TRBV12-3/TRBV12-4; J: TRBJ2-2; CDR3: ASSPGVAGYAGELF
D: -; V: TRBV7-9; J: TRBJ2-7; CDR3: ASSLGWEGYEQY
D: TRBD1; V: TRBV5-1; J: TRBJ1-4; CDR3: ASSSWDSNEKLF
D: -; V: TRBV6-5; J: TRBJ2-7; CDR3: ASKQGLGEQY
D: -; V: TRBV20-1; J: TRBJ2-7; CDR3: SARDLSPHEQY
D: -; V: TRBV3-1; J: TRBJ2-1; CDR3: ASSQDLGHNEQF
D: -; V: TRBV19; J: TRBJ2-2; CDR3: ASALQGNTGELF
D: TRBD1; V: TRBV7-3; J: TRBJ1-1; CDR3: ASSMGGTGGKTAEAF
D: TRBD1; V: TRBV3-1; J: TRBJ2-7; CDR3: ASTLGTGTASYEQY
D: TRBD1; V: TRBV7-2; J: TRBJ1-1; CDR3: ASSPRQGVDTEAF
D: -; V: TRBV7-2; J: TRBJ1-5; CDR3: ASSLKGAGQPQH